The 4 T cell receptor beta chains listed next were all sequenced from one sample in a study of blood T cell repertoires in COVID-19. TCRdb's table, derived via immunoSEQ multiplex PCR, lists solely in-frame clones and lacks some. There are 65,000 to 80,000 clones in the sample; 75% to 85% occur only once, and under 30% lies in the top ten. Material: peripheral blood. These receptors originate from a human donor in a cohort sampled during active COVID-19.

The J gene is TRBJ2-7, the V gene TRBV11-2, with 8 bases identical to TRBD1. CDR3 length: 17 residues. With V trimmed by 5 bases and J by 2 bases, 14 bases remained unmatched. The germline gives CDR1 SGHAT, CDR2 FQNNGV. The CDR3, as DNA: TGTGCCAGCAGCCTATTTTGGGGGACAGGCGGGCCCTACGAGCAGTACTTC. Amino acids: CASSLFWGTGGPYEQYF. Variable domain in full (rest from reference TRBV11-2 and TRBJ2-7): EAGVAQSPRYKIIEKRQSVAFWCNPISGHATLYWYQQILGQGPKLLIQFQNNGVVDDSQLPKDRFSAERLKGVDSTLKIQPAKLEDSAVYLCASSLFWGTGGPYEQYFGPGTRLTVT.

As to this clone: This same CDR3 is encoded by further DNA sequences in the sample. The rearrangement links TRBV12-3 or TRBV12-4 to TRBJ2-3, with D hard to call. V lost 5 bases and J 3 bases, leaving 3 bases between the germline ends. The CDR3 consists of 11 residues. This chain's CDR3 is CASSPTDTQYF. CDR3 DNA: TGTGCCAGCAGTCCGACAGATACGCAGTATTTT.

The chain is built from TRBV5-1 and TRBJ1-3; 8 bases fit TRBD1. The ends lost 2 bases at V and 2 bases at J; junction bases unmatched: 3. Germline V gives CDR1 SGHRS, CDR2 YFSETQ. This CDR3 has 15 amino acids. The CDR3 nucleotides are TGCGCCAGCAGCTTTGGACAGGGCCCTGGAAACACCATATATTTT. The encoded protein is CASSFGQGPGNTIYF.

The chain uses TRBV2 and TRBJ2-5; 9 bases align to TRBD2. Germline values: CDR1 SNHLY, CDR2 FYNNEI. The J segment lost 5 bases and the V segment lost 6 bases, leaving 7 bases of the junction unmatched. CDR3 length equals 14 residues. In DNA, the CDR3 is TGTGCCAGCAGGAAAGCGGGGGGTGAGGAGACCCAGTACTTC. As protein: CASRKAGGEETQYF.